The 13 T cell receptor beta chains in this list originate from one sample, sequenced in a study of T cell repertoires in cytomegalovirus infection. One entry per CDR3 protein, called by TCRdb with MiXCR from the reads. Of about 140,000 distinct CDR3 sequences listed, approximately 5.9% are singletons. Sample: PBMCs. The origin of the receptors is a human donor in good health (CMV status not recorded). Some clones in this sample may be carry-over from other donors' samples.

In its sample, this clonotype was seen many times. J is TRBJ1-2 and V is TRBV2; TRBD1 agrees at 7 bases. CDR1 SNHLY and CDR2 FYNNEI come from the germline V gene. CDR3 length: 14 residues. V shed 6 bases, J shed 6 bases, and the junction held 10 bases outside the gene matches. The CDR3 DNA reads as TGTGCCAGCAGGGATGCGACAGGGCTGCATGGCTACACCTTC. Translated, it gives CASRDATGLHGYTF.

This clonotype occurred many times. The chain uses TRBV20-1 and TRBJ2-7, with D perhaps being TRBD1 or TRBD2 (5 bases each). This CDR3 has 12 residues. Germline V gives CDR1 DFQATT, CDR2 SNEGSKA (reference sequence). V was pared by 4 bases and J by 2 bases, with 9 bases between. DNA for the CDR3: TGCAGTGCTACGGGGACGACCTACGAGCAGTACTTC. Encoded protein: CSATGTTYEQYF.

This clonotype was recorded many times. The chain has TRBV27 and TRBJ2-1, with no clear D. Germline CDR1 and CDR2: MNHEY and SMNVEV (reference sequence). The CDR3 consists of 18 residues. The V gene lost 8 bases and the J gene lost 5 bases, with 28 bases spanning the gap. The CDR3 spells CASQVAPWPQAFDNEQFF. CDR3 DNA sequence: TGTGCCAGCCAAGTCGCCCCTTGGCCCCAGGCATTTGACAATGAGCAGTTCTTC.

The chain couples TRBV19 to TRBJ1-1, with 8 bases lining up with TRBD1. The CDR3 covers 14 residues. Trimming at V came to 7 bases and at J to 1 base, leaving 5 bases not matched to a gene. Germline CDR1 LNHDA, CDR2 SQIVND (reference sequence). CDR3 in amino acids: CASIPTGANTEAFF. CDR3 in DNA: TGTGCCAGTATTCCGACAGGGGCGAACACTGAAGCTTTCTTT. The full variable domain, rest sourced from reference TRBV19 and TRBJ1-1, is DGGITQSPKYLFRKEGQNVTLSCEQNLNHDAMYWYRQDPGQGLRLIYYSQIVNDFQKGDIAEGYSVSREKKESFPLTVTSAQKNPTAFYLCASIPTGANTEAFFGQGTRLTVV.

The rearrangement joins TRBV24-1 to TRBJ2-1, with 13 bases fitting TRBD2. Germline CDR1 and CDR2: KGHDR and SFDVKD. With V trimmed by 4 bases and J by 10 bases, 9 bases remained unmatched. There are 16 residues in the CDR3. For the CDR3, the DNA is TGTGCCACCAGTGACCCCGGGACTAGCGGGGCTGGGGAGCAGTTCTTC. Translation gives CATSDPGTSGAGEQFF.

This clonotype came up many times. The V gene is TRBV7-9, the J gene TRBJ2-5, with D unresolved. This CDR3 spans 14 amino acids. The germline gives CDR1 SEHNR, CDR2 FQNEAQ (reference sequence). Trimming left V 0 bases short and J 5 bases short, with 10 bases between. The CDR3 is CASSLAMGSETQYF. For the CDR3, the DNA is TGTGCCAGCAGCTTAGCGATGGGGTCGGAGACCCAGTACTTC.

In this sample, this clonotype turned up a few times. The chain combines TRBV28 with TRBJ1-6, with 8 bases matching TRBD1. Germline assignment: CDR1 MDHEN and CDR2 SYDVKM. The trim removed 6 bases at V and 8 bases at J, leaving 9 bases unmatched. The CDR3 runs 15 residues. The CDR3 loop reads CASRQDREWDSPLHF. CDR3 sequence (DNA): TGTGCCAGCAGACAGGACAGGGAATGGGATTCACCCCTCCACTTT.

This chain links TRBV18 with TRBJ2-5; 7 bases align to TRBD2. CDR1 and CDR2 (germline): KGHSH, LQKENI. With V trimmed by 4 bases and J by 5 bases, 10 bases remained unmatched. CDR3 size: 15 residues. CDR3 nucleotide sequence: TGTGCCAGCTCACGGCGGGAGATCCCGGAGGAGACCCAGTACTTC. This translates into CASSRREIPEETQYF.

This clonotype was counted ten times or more. The chain employs TRBV10-3 and TRBJ1-6, with D perhaps TRBD1 (6 bases). Germline V gene sequence: CDR1 ENHRY, CDR2 SYGVKD. V was clipped by 3 bases and J by 10 bases, with 13 bases between them. The CDR3 contains 14 residues. CDR3 sequence (DNA): TGTGCCATCAGTGAAGAGCACAGGGTATCACCCCTCCACTTT. Translated, it gives CAISEEHRVSPLHF.

In this sample, this clonotype turned up a few times. This chain uses TRBV20-1 with TRBJ1-1; a possible D gene is TRBD1 (5 bases). This CDR3 region has 15 residues. Deletions cut 0 bases from V and 1 base from J, with 12 bases between. The germline V gene has CDR1 DFQATT and CDR2 SNEGSKA (reference sequence). The CDR3 DNA sequence: TGCAGTGCTAGAGATTCCGGACACCCGAACACTGAAGCTTTCTTT. It encodes CSARDSGHPNTEAFF.

Only a few counts were recorded for this clonotype. This chain connects TRBV9 to TRBJ2-2; TRBD1 matches 8 bases. This CDR3 is 21 amino acids long. Per the germline V gene, CDR1 is SGDLS and CDR2 is YYNGEE. Unmatched junction bases numbered 19, after V lost 3 bases and J lost 0 bases. Here the CDR3 reads CASSATGAPRRGSTNTGELFF. Written as DNA, the CDR3 is TGTGCCAGCAGCGCGACAGGGGCCCCCAGACGAGGCTCAACGAACACCGGGGAGCTGTTTTTT.

V is TRBV5-4 and J is TRBJ2-7; D gene uncertain. This CDR3 has 14 residues. Per the germline V gene, CDR1 is SGHNT and CDR2 is YYREEE (reference sequence). The ends were cut back, 0 bases at V and 2 bases at J, with 9 bases in the middle. DNA for the CDR3: TGTGCCAGCAGCTTGGCCGGGCAGACCTACGAGCAGTACTTC. As protein: CASSLAGQTYEQYF.

This clonotype has a count of ten or more. The chain joins TRBV12-3 or TRBV12-4 to TRBJ1-1; D not resolved. The CDR3 consists of 14 residues. V dropped 5 bases and J dropped 1 base, with 11 bases sitting between them. The chain's CDR3 is CASSVTRENTEAFF. The CDR3 DNA reads as TGTGCCAGCAGTGTGACCCGGGAGAACACTGAAGCTTTCTTT.